The TCR beta chain described here comes from a study of CD8+ T cells in alopecia areata (dated by TCRdb to the late 2010s). Study-wide context: The treated patients took part in an open-label pilot trial in which moderate-to-severe alopecia areata was treated with oral tofacitinib at 5 to 10 mg twice daily. Tofacitinib was given for 6 to 18 months, followed by 6 months of follow-up off drug to assess delayed response and recurrence. Disease severity in treated patients was measured with the SALT score, which quantifies the percentage of affected scalp surface area. High-throughput TCRbeta sequencing was used to examine T cell clonal expansion in alopecia areata in both the C3H/HeJ mouse model and human patients. Scalp tissue and sorted CD4+ and CD8+ peripheral blood T cells from patchy and totalis/universalis alopecia areata patients and from healthy controls were covered by human TCRbeta sequencing. Tofacitinib-treated patients had biopsies at baseline and at 4 and 24 weeks of treatment, with a later scalp biopsy in several patients. Scalp clonality was compared among normal scalp (n=4), patchy alopecia areata scalp (n=8), and alopecia totalis/universalis scalp (n=8). The RNA source kit depended on sample type: the PAXgene miRNA kit for fixed scalp, the miRNeasy kit for PBMCs, and the RNeasy kit for mouse skin. TCRbeta CDR3 regions were amplified by immunoSEQ multiplex PCR using 35 Vbeta forward and 13 Jbeta reverse primers.

This clone has only one observation. The antigen it recognizes is unknown. The input lacks base qualities; no much larger clone sits a single base away. Overall study results and their limits: Shared TCR sequences between patients were less evident than in mice, which may be partly attributable to HLA diversity in the patient population. Tofacitinib significantly lowered scalp clonality and the number of expanded CD8+ clones among the top 100 scalp clones. Scalp TCR repertoire analysis is complicated because resident alphabeta T cells in normal human skin are also sequenced, whereas mouse skin is dominated by gammadelta T cells. During tofacitinib treatment, many expanded lesional clones remained in scalp and blood, and this persistence may partly explain relapse after treatment is stopped. The treated cohort was small, with a single nonresponder, so links between baseline CD8+ expansion and response need larger studies. Compared with normal scalp, lesional scalp had higher clonality and more expanded CD8+ clones, particularly in alopecia totalis/universalis, a pattern that suggests antigenic drive.

V is reduced by 0 bases and J by 4 bases, leaving a spacing of 8 bases between them. The CDR3 has 14 amino acids, counting the end cysteine and phenylalanine. Of all the DNA, just the CDR3 is kept, 42 bases in frame from base 1. From a lookup of the germline V gene, CDR1 and CDR2 are SGDLS and YYNGEE. The intended sense of this specimen's treatment or condition label: oral pan-JAK inhibitor, 5-10 mg twice daily. Peripheral blood and lesional scalp punch biopsies were obtained from patients with alopecia areata. PBMCs were separated by density centrifugation and stained for CD3, CD4 and CD8, after which CD4+ and CD8+ T cells were sorted on a FACSAria. Receptors were amplified or captured by the immunoSEQ multiplex PCR assay. RNA was extracted from all samples and reverse transcribed into cDNA, which served as template for TCR sequencing. SuperScript III was used for first-strand cDNA synthesis, primed with a 2:1 mix of oligo-dT and random hexamers. A synthetic immune receptor repertoire was used to measure amplification bias, and any remaining bias was corrected computationally. On the study's bioinformatics: Raw reads were preprocessed for error removal, and CDR3 was defined according to IMGT conventions as running from the conserved cysteine to phenylalanine. Clonality was calculated as 1 minus Shannon entropy normalized by log2 of the number of productive unique TCRs. CD4 or CD8 identity of scalp clones was inferred by cross-referencing scalp TCRbeta sequences with sorted blood CD4 and CD8 repertoires. In TCRdb, the immuneACCESS table is reduced to in-frame sequences with V and J assigned. These tables do not hold every clone; where another copy was compared, an unresolved V gene accounts for under half, and the others remain unexplained. The V and J calls and clone size are taken from that table; D and trimming were inferred from the DNA. This sample gives around 300,000 clones in total; 50% to 75% of them show up just once. The ten most abundant clones make up about 0.89% of the sample.

The sequence came from a human donor with alopecia areata. The sample here was CD4+ T cells sorted from blood, taken at week 52, from a patient treated with tofacitinib. Recombination linked TRBV9 to TRBJ2-1; the D gene is perhaps TRBD1 or TRBD2, as each covers 6 bases. The nucleotides are TGTGCCAGCAGCGTAGAGGGGGGATACAATGAGCAGTTCTTC. This is translated as CASSVEGGYNEQFF.